One sample yielded the 29 T cell receptor beta chains listed below, sequenced in a study of control samples from healthy donors and cancer patients (TCRdb year 2020). Library prep was done by the immunoSEQ multiplex PCR assay. The table comes from immuneACCESS by way of TCRdb, which keeps in-frame sequences with V and J called. Part of the clones is missing from these tables; in studies checked, under half for an unresolved V gene and the rest for unknown reasons. Across this sample there are just over 150,000 clones, with around 90% seen only once. The top ten constitute more than 10% of the sample. Sequencing was done on a sample of blood. These receptors came from a man between 25 and 39 years old in good health.

The rearrangement links TRBV7-8 to TRBJ2-5; D is ambiguous. Deletions cut 4 bases from V and 5 bases from J, with 8 bases between. The CDR3 is 12 residues long. Germline CDR1 SGHVS, CDR2 FQNEAQ. The CDR3 sequence: CASSSYGETQYF. DNA of the CDR3: TGTGCCAGCAGCTCGTATGGGGAGACCCAGTACTTC.

This clone has only a few counts. This chain connects TRBV6-2 or TRBV6-3 to TRBJ2-1; 8 nucleotides align to TRBD2. The CDR3 is 16 residues long. V shed 2 bases, J shed 1 base, and the junction held 4 bases outside the gene matches. In germline, CDR1 is MNHEY, CDR2 SVGEGT. CDR3 DNA: TGTGCCAGCAGTTACACTTTAGCGGGATCCTACAATGAGCAGTTCTTC. Its protein product is CASSYTLAGSYNEQFF.

This clone has just a few counts. The chain joins TRBV28 to TRBJ1-3; a weak D match, TRBD1 (5 bases). The CDR3 sequence is 15 residues long. Germline CDR1 reads MDHEN; CDR2 reads SYDVKM. V was shortened by 5 bases and J by 2 bases, with 13 bases between the two germline ends. CDR3 sequence reads: CASSLLSGAGNTIYF. As DNA, the CDR3 is TGTGCCAGCAGTCTTTTATCGGGGGCTGGAAACACCATATATTTT.

The chain recombines TRBV6-5 with TRBJ2-7; D unresolved. Per the germline V gene, CDR1 is MNHEY and CDR2 is SVGAGI. This CDR3 contains 13 residues. V lost 2 bases and J lost 7, with 12 bases in between. The DNA for the CDR3 is TGTGCCAGCAGTTACCTTGGACGTCTGGAGCAGTACTTC. This encodes CASSYLGRLEQYF.

The J gene is TRBJ2-7, the V gene TRBV15; TRBD2 aligns across 7 bases. V lost 0 bases and J lost 1; bases outside the gene matches: 3. Germline lookup yields CDR1 LNHNV and CDR2 YYDKDF (reference sequence). The length of the CDR3 is 15 residues. CDR3 nucleotide sequence: TGTGCCACCAGCAGAGAGTTGGGGGGGTCCTACGAGCAGTACTTC. It translates to CATSRELGGSYEQYF.

This rearrangement joins TRBV5-6 to TRBJ2-7; D is ambiguous. This CDR3 region has 11 residues. V lost 4 bases and J 4 bases, leaving 6 bases between the germline ends. The germline V gene encodes CDR1 SGHDT and CDR2 YYEEEE. The DNA of the CDR3 is TGTGCCAGCAGCACACTTTACGAGCAGTACTTC. Its protein is CASSTLYEQYF.

The chain uses TRBV6-6 and TRBJ1-6; D is unresolved. The CDR3 is 11 amino acids. The V and J ends lost 6 bases and 8 bases respectively, with 5 bases between them. The germline gives CDR1 MNHNY, CDR2 SVGAGI (reference sequence). CDR3 sequence reads: CASSSYSPLHF. CDR3 DNA sequence: TGTGCCAGCAGCTCCTATTCACCCCTCCACTTT.

This clone came up a few times. Within the sample, other DNA sequences also encode this same CDR3. The chain employs TRBV7-2 and TRBJ2-1, with 11 bases lining up with TRBD2. The CDR3 extends over 15 amino acids. Germline lookup yields CDR1 SGHTA and CDR2 FQGNSA. V was clipped by 1 base and J by 7 bases; unmatched bases: 3. In DNA form, the CDR3 reads TGTGCCAGCAGCTTAGGGCTAGCGGGGGGTAATGAGCAGTTCTTC. Its protein is CASSLGLAGGNEQFF.

The chain is built from TRBV4-1 and TRBJ2-5; 7 bases fit TRBD2. CDR1 is MGHRA, CDR2 YSYEKL, per germline. The CDR3 is 15 residues long. Germline trimming cut 6 bases from V and 2 bases from J; bases unmatched to any gene: 9. The CDR3 loop reads CASRPSYGGQETQYF. The CDR3 nucleotides are TGCGCCAGCAGACCTTCGTACGGGGGGCAAGAGACCCAGTACTTC.

V and J are TRBV11-2 and TRBJ1-6, with 7 nucleotides matching TRBD1. CDR1 and CDR2 (germline): SGHAT, FQNNGV. The CDR3 contains 13 residues. V shed 3 bases, J shed 12 bases, and the junction held 5 bases outside the gene matches. The CDR3 nucleotides read TGTGCCAGCAGCTTCCGGGGACAGCTACCCCTCCACTTT. This sequence encodes CASSFRGQLPLHF.

This clone appeared a single time. The genes are TRBV28 and TRBJ1-4, with 8 positions matching TRBD1. Per the germline V gene, CDR1 is MDHEN and CDR2 is SYDVKM. V shed 6 bases, J shed 5 bases, and the junction held 2 bases outside the gene matches. The CDR3 runs to 13 residues. The chain's CDR3 is CASRGQANEKLFF. The CDR3 bases are TGTGCCAGCAGGGGACAGGCGAATGAAAAACTGTTTTTT.

V and J are TRBV19 and TRBJ1-1; tentatively, D is TRBD1 (5 bases). Germline V CDR1 and CDR2: LNHDA, SQIVND (reference sequence). The CDR3 length is 14 residues. V dropped 5 bases and J dropped 1 base, with 11 bases sitting between them. The CDR3 nucleotides are TGTGCCAGTAGTCTAGGGGTCCCGAACACTGAAGCTTTCTTT. Translating gives CASSLGVPNTEAFF.

The chain carries TRBV9 and TRBJ2-3; D is possibly TRBD2 (5 bases). Germline CDR1 and CDR2: SGDLS and YYNGEE. V lost 0 bases and J lost 6, with 11 bases in between. CDR3 length: 14 residues. Here the CDR3 DNA reads TGTGCCAGCAGCGTAGGGCGGGCCGGGGATACGCAGTATTTT. This encodes CASSVGRAGDTQYF. The whole variable domain, remainder taken from reference TRBV9 and TRBJ2-3, is DSGVTQTPKHLITATGQRVTLRCSPRSGDLSVYWYQQSLDQGLQFLIQYYNGEERAKGNILERFSAQQFPDLHSELNLSSLELGDSALYFCASSVGRAGDTQYFGPGTRLTVL.

The chain is built from TRBV19 and TRBJ1-1; D remains unclear. V shed 5 bases and J shed 5 bases, with 12 bases lying between them. Looked up from germline, CDR1 is LNHDA and CDR2 is SQIVND (reference sequence). This CDR3 region has 13 residues. The CDR3 sequence is CASSLMEETEAFF. CDR3 DNA sequence: TGTGCCAGTAGTCTTATGGAAGAGACTGAAGCTTTCTTT.

The chain carries TRBV28 and TRBJ2-7; 9 positions match TRBD1. V was pared by 5 bases and J by 1 base, with 3 bases of the junction left unmatched. From germline, CDR1 is MDHEN and CDR2 SYDVKM. The length of the CDR3 is 14 residues. CDR3 coding DNA: TGTGCCAGCAGTCTACAGGGGGCGTCCTACGAGCAGTACTTC. It is translated as CASSLQGASYEQYF.

The CDR3 reads CASSYRLGTSSYEQYF. As DNA, the CDR3 is TGTGCCAGCAGTTACAGGCTGGGCACCAGCTCCTACGAGCAGTACTTC. The rearrangement links TRBV6-2 or TRBV6-3 to TRBJ2-7; D unclear. Trimming pared 2 bases from V and 0 bases from J, leaving 14 bases between. The germline V gene has CDR1 MNHEY and CDR2 SVGEGT. The CDR3 covers 16 residues.

To note about this clone: Other DNA sequences from this sample encode an identical CDR3 as well. V gene TRBV5-4 combines with J gene TRBJ2-3, with no clear D. Trimming shortened V by 0 bases and J by 6 bases, and 11 bases separated the two germline ends. CDR3 length: 14 amino acids. Germline V gene lookup returns CDR1 SGHNT and CDR2 YYREEE (reference sequence). CDR3 DNA: TGTGCCAGCAGCTTGGCCAGAGGAACGGATACGCAGTATTTT. The encoded protein is CASSLARGTDTQYF.

The chain joins TRBV18 to TRBJ1-2; TRBD1 might be the D (6 bases). CDR3 length: 17 residues. Germline CDR1 reads KGHSH; CDR2 reads LQKENI. The V end was cut by 6 bases, the J end by 0 bases, with 20 bases between. The CDR3 DNA is TGTGCCAGCTCCCTCAGAGGGGGGGACATGGCTAACTATGGCTACACCTTC. As protein: CASSLRGGDMANYGYTF.

This rearrangement joins TRBV7-2 to TRBJ1-5, with 7 bases fitting TRBD1. Germline assignment: CDR1 SGHTA and CDR2 FQGNSA. Trimming removed 5 bases from V and 1 base from J; junction bases left unmatched: 5. The CDR3 is made up of 15 amino acids. The CDR3 region has the DNA TGTGCCAGCAGCATCTCAGGGGGGAGCAATCAGCCCCAGCATTTT. It encodes CASSISGGSNQPQHF.

This clone was seen a few times. V is TRBV9 and J is TRBJ1-1, with a possible D match to TRBD1 (6 bases). V gave up 1 base and J gave up 5 bases, with 12 bases separating them. The CDR3 is 14 residues long. CDR1 and CDR2 (germline): SGDLS, YYNGEE. In DNA form, the CDR3 reads TGTGCCAGCAGCGTAAACAGGGATCGGACTGAAGCTTTCTTT. Its translation: CASSVNRDRTEAFF.

This chain links TRBV18 with TRBJ2-7; the D is unclear. Germline assignment: CDR1 KGHSH and CDR2 LQKENI. This CDR3 contains 15 residues. V dropped 2 bases and J dropped 1 base, with 12 bases sitting between them. CDR3 sequence: CASSPVVMPSYEQYF. The CDR3 nucleotides read TGTGCCAGCTCACCAGTGGTCATGCCTTCCTACGAGCAGTACTTC.

The count of this clone is one. V is TRBV29-1 and J is TRBJ1-2, with D hard to call. Germline V CDR1 and CDR2: SQVTM, ANQGSEA. This CDR3 spans 13 amino acids. V shed 4 bases and J shed 2 bases, with 11 bases lying between them. CDR3 sequence (DNA): TGCAGCGTTGGACACTACCCCAACTATGGCTACACCTTC. Encoded protein: CSVGHYPNYGYTF.

As DNA, the CDR3 is TGTGCCACCAGCAGTCGGGAGGGCCTCGATGAGCAGTTCTTC. It yields the protein CATSSREGLDEQFF. The chain combines TRBV15 with TRBJ2-1, with TRBD2 matching 8 bases. Looked up from germline, CDR1 is LNHNV and CDR2 is YYDKDF (reference sequence). With 3 bases clipped from V and 8 bases from J, the junction kept 6 bases outside the gene matches. This CDR3 has 14 residues. The whole variable domain, filled in from reference TRBV15 and TRBJ2-1, reads DAMVIQNPRYQVTQFGKPVTLSCSQTLNHNVMYWYQQKSSQAPKLLFHYYDKDFNNEADTPDNFQSRRPNTSFCFLDIRSPGLGDTAMYLCATSSREGLDEQFFGPGTRLTVL.

The chain couples TRBV7-9 to TRBJ2-7; 8 nucleotides agree with TRBD1. J lost 3 bases, V lost 5 bases, and 6 bases had no gene match. Germline V gives CDR1 SEHNR, CDR2 FQNEAQ (reference sequence). This CDR3 comprises 14 residues. The CDR3: CASSLEGQVYEQYF. The CDR3 DNA reads TGTGCCAGCAGCCTAGAGGGACAGGTCTACGAGCAGTACTTC.

The rearrangement joins TRBV7-9 to TRBJ2-2, with D tentatively TRBD2 (6 bases). Germline loops: CDR1 SEHNR, CDR2 FQNEAQ (reference sequence). V lost 5 bases and J lost 5, with 12 bases in between. The CDR3 has 14 amino acids. The CDR3 protein is CASSPPSVTGELFF. Here the CDR3 DNA reads TGTGCCAGCAGCCCCCCTAGCGTGACCGGGGAGCTGTTTTTT.

V usage is TRBV7-3 and J usage is TRBJ2-2; possibly TRBD2 for D (5 bases). CDR1 and CDR2 from the germline V gene are SGHTA and FQGTGA. The CDR3 runs 14 residues. The germline V and J ends were trimmed by 4 bases and 7 bases, with 13 bases remaining between them. The CDR3 here is CASSYPLAGGELFF. The CDR3 DNA is TGTGCCAGCAGCTACCCCTTGGCGGGCGGGGAGCTGTTTTTT.

The rearrangement uses TRBV4-1 and TRBJ1-5; the D gene is possibly TRBD1 (5 bases). Between the trimmed V and J ends, which lost 0 bases and 7 bases, there was a span of 13 bases. This CDR3 has 15 residues. Germline V CDR1 and CDR2: MGHRA, YSYEKL. The CDR3 nucleotides are TGCGCCAGCAGCCAAGACCAGGGAGTTGAACAGCCCCAGCATTTT. Amino acid sequence: CASSQDQGVEQPQHF.

This clone was counted between two and nine times. The rearrangement uses TRBV4-1 and TRBJ1-1; unclear D gene. Germline lookup yields CDR1 MGHRA and CDR2 YSYEKL. This CDR3 comprises 13 residues. Trimming removed 4 bases from V and 0 bases from J, with 6 bases in between. CDR3 DNA sequence: TGCGCCAGCAGCCTCGACATGAACACTGAAGCTTTCTTT. Translating gives CASSLDMNTEAFF.

The V call is TRBV5-5, the J call TRBJ1-4, with D perhaps matching TRBD1 (5 bases). The V end lost 2 bases, the J end lost 5 bases, and 10 bases lay between the germline ends. The CDR3 extends over 14 amino acids. Germline V lookup: CDR1 SGHKS, CDR2 YYEKEE (reference sequence). This chain's CDR3 is CASSFPGDNEKLFF. The CDR3 nucleotides read TGTGCCAGCAGCTTTCCCGGGGACAATGAAAAACTGTTTTTT. Together with reference TRBV5-5 and TRBJ1-4, the CDR3 gives the full variable domain: DAGVTQSPTHLIKTRGQQVTLRCSPISGHKSVSWYQQVLGQGPQFIFQYYEKEERGRGNFPDRFSARQFPNYSSELNVNALLLGDSALYLCASSFPGDNEKLFFGSGTQLSVL.